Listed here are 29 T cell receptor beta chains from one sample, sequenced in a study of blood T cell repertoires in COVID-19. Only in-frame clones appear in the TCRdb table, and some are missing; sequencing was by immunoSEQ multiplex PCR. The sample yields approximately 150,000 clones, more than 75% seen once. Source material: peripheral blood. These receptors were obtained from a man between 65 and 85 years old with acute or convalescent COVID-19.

The CDR3 DNA reads TGTGCCAGCAGTTACTACTCAAGACAGTGGAGCTATGGCTACACCTTC. It translates to CASSYYSRQWSYGYTF. The chain joins TRBV6-2 or TRBV6-3 to TRBJ1-2; TRBD1 might be the D (5 bases). CDR3 length: 16 amino acids. Germline V gene sequence: CDR1 MNHEY, CDR2 SVGEGT. Between the trimmed V and J ends, which lost 1 base and 4 bases, there was a span of 16 bases.

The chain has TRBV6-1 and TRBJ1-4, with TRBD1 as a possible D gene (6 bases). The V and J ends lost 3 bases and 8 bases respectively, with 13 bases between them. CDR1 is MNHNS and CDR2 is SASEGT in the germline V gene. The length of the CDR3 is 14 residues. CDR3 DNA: TGTGCCAGCAGTGAGCCGGGACAAAGGGAAAAACTGTTTTTT. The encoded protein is CASSEPGQREKLFF.

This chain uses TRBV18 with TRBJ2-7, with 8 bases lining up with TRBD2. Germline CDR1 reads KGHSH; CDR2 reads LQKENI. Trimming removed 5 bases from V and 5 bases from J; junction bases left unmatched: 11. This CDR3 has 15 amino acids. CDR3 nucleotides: TGTGCCAGCTCAGAGGTTCCGGGTAGCGGGAACGAGCAGTACTTC. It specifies CASSEVPGSGNEQYF.

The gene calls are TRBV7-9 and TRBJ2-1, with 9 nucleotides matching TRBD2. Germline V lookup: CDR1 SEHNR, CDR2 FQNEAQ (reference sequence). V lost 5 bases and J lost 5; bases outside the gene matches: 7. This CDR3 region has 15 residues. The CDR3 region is CASSLGGGVHNEQFF. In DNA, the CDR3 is TGTGCCAGCAGCCTCGGCGGGGGGGTACACAATGAGCAGTTCTTC. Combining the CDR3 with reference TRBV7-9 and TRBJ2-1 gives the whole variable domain DTGVSQNPRHKITKRGQNVTFRCDPISEHNRLYWYRQTLGQGPEFLTYFQNEAQLEKSRLLSDRFSAERPKGSFSTLEIQRTEQGDSAMYLCASSLGGGVHNEQFFGPGTRLTVL.

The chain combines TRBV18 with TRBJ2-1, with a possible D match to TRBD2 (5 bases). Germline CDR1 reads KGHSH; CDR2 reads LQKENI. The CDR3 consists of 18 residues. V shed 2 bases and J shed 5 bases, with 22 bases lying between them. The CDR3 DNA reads TGTGCCAGCTCACCATGGCCGGGTCTGCCAGCGGCAGACAATGAGCAGTTCTTC. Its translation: CASSPWPGLPAADNEQFF. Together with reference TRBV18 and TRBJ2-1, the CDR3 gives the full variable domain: NAGVMQNPRHLVRRRGQEARLRCSPMKGHSHVYWYRQLPEEGLKFMVYLQKENIIDESGMPKERFSAEFPKEGPSILRIQQVVRGDSAAYFCASSPWPGLPAADNEQFFGPGTRLTVL.

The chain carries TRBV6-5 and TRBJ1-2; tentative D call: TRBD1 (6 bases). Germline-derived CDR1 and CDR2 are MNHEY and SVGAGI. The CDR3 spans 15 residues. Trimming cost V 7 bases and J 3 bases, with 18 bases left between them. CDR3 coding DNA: TGTGCCAGCAACCCGGGACACGGTTTGGACTATGGCTACACCTTC. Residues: CASNPGHGLDYGYTF.

The CDR3 here is CASSHRQGGSYNEQFF. CDR3 DNA sequence: TGTGCCAGCAGCCACCGACAGGGTGGGTCCTACAATGAGCAGTTCTTC. The V and J genes are TRBV7-6 and TRBJ2-1; TRBD1 agrees at 7 bases. V shed 5 bases, J shed 1 base, and the junction held 8 bases outside the gene matches. CDR1 and CDR2 (germline): SGHVS, FNYEAQ. The CDR3 contains 16 residues.

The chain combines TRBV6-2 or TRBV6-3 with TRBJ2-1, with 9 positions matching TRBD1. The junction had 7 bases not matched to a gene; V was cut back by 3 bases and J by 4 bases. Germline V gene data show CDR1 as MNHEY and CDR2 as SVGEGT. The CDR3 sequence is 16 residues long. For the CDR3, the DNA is TGTGCCAGCAGTTATGAGGGACAGGGTGGTTACAATGAGCAGTTCTTC. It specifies CASSYEGQGGYNEQFF.

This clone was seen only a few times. The chain's CDR3 is CASSLAQGITEAFF. The CDR3 DNA reads TGCGCCAGCAGCTTGGCCCAGGGAATCACTGAAGCTTTCTTT. This rearrangement joins TRBV5-1 to TRBJ1-1, with D perhaps TRBD1 (5 bases). Germline V gene sequence: CDR1 SGHRS, CDR2 YFSETQ. The V gene lost 0 bases and the J gene lost 4 bases, with 10 bases spanning the gap. CDR3 length: 14 amino acids.

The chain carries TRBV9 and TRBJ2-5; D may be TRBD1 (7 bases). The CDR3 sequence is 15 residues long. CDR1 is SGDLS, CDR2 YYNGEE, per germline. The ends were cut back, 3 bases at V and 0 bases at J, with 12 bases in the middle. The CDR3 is CASSAAGGYQETQYF. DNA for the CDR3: TGTGCCAGCAGCGCGGCAGGGGGGTACCAAGAGACCCAGTACTTC.

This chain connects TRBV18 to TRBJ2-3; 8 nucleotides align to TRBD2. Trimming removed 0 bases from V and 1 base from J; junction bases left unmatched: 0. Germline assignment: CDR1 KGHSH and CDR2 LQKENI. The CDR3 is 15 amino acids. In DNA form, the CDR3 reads TGTGCCAGCTCACCACCTAGCGGGGGCACAGATACGCAGTATTTT. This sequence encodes CASSPPSGGTDTQYF.

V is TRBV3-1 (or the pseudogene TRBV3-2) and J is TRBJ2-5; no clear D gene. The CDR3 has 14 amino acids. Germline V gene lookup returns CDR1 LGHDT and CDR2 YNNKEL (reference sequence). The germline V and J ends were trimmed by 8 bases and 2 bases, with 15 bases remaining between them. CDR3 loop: CASPLSETQETQYF. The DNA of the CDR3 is TGTGCCAGCCCACTGTCGGAGACTCAAGAGACCCAGTACTTC.

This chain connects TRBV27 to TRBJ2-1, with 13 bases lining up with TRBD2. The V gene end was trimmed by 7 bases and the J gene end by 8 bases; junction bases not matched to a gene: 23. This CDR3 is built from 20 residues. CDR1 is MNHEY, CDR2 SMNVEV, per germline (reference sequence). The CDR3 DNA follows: TGTGCCAGCACCCCCTCTCGGACTAGCGGGAGAAAGGCGAATCGTGATGAGCAGTTCTTC. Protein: CASTPSRTSGRKANRDEQFF.

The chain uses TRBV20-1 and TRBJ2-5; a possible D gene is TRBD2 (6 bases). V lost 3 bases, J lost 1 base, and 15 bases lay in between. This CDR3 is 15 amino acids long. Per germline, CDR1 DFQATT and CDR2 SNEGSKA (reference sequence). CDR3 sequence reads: CSASSPRDSQETQYF. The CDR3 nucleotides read TGCAGTGCTAGTTCCCCCCGGGACTCCCAAGAGACCCAGTACTTC.

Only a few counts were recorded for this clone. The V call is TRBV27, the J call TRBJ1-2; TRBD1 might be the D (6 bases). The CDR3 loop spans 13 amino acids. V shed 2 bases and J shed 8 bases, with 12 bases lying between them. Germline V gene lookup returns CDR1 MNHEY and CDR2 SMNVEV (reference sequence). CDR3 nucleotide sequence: TGTGCCAGCAGTTTACTCGGGGGGCGGGGCTACACCTTC. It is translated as CASSLLGGRGYTF.

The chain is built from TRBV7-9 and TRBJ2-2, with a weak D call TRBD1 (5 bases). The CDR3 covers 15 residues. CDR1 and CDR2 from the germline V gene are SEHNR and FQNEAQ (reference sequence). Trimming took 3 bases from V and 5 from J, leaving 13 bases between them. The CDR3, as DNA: TGTGCCAGCAGCTTCCAGACAGCACGGACCGGGGAGCTGTTTTTT. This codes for CASSFQTARTGELFF.

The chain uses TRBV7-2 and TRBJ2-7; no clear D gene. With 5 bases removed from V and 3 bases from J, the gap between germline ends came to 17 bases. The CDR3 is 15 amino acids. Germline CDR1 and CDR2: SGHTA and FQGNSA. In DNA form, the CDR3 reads TGTGCCAGCAGCCTTTTCCCTGGGCCCAACTACGAGCAGTACTTC. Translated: CASSLFPGPNYEQYF.

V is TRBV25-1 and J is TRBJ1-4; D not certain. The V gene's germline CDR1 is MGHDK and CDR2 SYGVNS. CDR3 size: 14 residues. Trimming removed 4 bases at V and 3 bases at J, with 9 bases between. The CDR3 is CASSGVEANEKLFF. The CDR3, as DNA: TGTGCCAGCAGTGGGGTAGAGGCTAATGAAAAACTGTTTTTT.

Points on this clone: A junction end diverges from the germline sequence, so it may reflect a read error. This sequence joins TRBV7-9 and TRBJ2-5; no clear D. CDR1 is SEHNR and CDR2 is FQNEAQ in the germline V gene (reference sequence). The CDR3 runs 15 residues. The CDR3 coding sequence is TGTGCCAGCAGCATAGCCCTGGCGGATGCGGAGACCCAGTACTTC. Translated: CASSIALADAETQYF.

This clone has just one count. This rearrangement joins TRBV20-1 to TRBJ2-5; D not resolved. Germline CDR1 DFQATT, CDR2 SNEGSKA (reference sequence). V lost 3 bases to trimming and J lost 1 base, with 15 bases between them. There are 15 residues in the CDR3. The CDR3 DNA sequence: TGCAGTGCTAGTCCGAGTGCGGTAATCCAAGAGACCCAGTACTTC. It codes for CSASPSAVIQETQYF.

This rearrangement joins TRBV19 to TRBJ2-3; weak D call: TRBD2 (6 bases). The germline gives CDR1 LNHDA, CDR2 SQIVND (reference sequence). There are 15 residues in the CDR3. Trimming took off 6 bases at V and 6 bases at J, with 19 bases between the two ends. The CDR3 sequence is CASRNSGPPGDTQYF. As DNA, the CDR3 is TGTGCCAGTAGAAATAGCGGCCCACCGGGGGATACGCAGTATTTT.

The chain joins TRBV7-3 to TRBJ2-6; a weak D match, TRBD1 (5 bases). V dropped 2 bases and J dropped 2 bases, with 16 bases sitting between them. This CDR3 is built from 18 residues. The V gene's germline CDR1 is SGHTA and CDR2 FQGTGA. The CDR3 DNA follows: TGTGCCAGCAGCTTAGAACGGCAGGGTACTCCTGGGGCCAACGTCCTGACTTTC. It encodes CASSLERQGTPGANVLTF.

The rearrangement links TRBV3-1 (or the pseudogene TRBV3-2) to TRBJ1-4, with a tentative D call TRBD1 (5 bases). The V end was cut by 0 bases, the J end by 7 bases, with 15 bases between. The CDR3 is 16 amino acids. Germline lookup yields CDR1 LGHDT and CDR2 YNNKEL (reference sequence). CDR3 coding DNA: TGTGCCAGCAGCCAAGATTCTGGGACCGGGAGTGAAAAACTGTTTTTT. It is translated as CASSQDSGTGSEKLFF.

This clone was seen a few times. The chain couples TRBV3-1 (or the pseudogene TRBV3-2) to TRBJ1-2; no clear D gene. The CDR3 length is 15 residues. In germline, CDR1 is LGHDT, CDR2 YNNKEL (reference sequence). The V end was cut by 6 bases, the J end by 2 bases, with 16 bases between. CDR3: CASRPTLQLNYGYTF. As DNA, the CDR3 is TGTGCCAGCAGGCCTACTCTACAGCTAAACTATGGCTACACCTTC.

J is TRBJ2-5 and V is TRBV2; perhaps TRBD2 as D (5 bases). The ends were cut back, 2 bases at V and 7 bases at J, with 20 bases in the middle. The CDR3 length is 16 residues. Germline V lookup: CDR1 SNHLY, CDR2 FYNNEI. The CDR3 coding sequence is TGTGCCAGCAGTGAATCCAGCGGCGACCCGTCAGGGACCCAGTACTTC. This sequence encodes CASSESSGDPSGTQYF. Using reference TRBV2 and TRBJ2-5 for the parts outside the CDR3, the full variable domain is EPEVTQTPSHQVTQMGQEVILRCVPISNHLYFYWYRQILGQKVEFLVSFYNNEISEKSEIFDDQFSVERPDGSNFTLKIRSTKLEDSAMYFCASSESSGDPSGTQYFGPGTRLLVL.

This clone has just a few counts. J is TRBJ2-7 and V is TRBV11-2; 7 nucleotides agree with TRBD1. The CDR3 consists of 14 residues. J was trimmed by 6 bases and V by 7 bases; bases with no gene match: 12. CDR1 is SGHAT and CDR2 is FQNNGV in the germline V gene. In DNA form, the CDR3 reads TGTGCCAGCACCGTGTGGGGACAGACCGGCGAGCAGTACTTC. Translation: CASTVWGQTGEQYF.

The CDR3 region is CASSAWGRDQPQHF. For the CDR3, the DNA is TGTGCCAGCAGTGCTTGGGGGCGCGATCAGCCCCAGCATTTT. The J gene is TRBJ1-5, the V gene TRBV2; possible D gene TRBD1, 6 bases. Between the trimmed V and J ends, which lost 4 bases and 5 bases, there was a span of 12 bases. Germline values: CDR1 SNHLY, CDR2 FYNNEI. The CDR3 has 14 amino acids.

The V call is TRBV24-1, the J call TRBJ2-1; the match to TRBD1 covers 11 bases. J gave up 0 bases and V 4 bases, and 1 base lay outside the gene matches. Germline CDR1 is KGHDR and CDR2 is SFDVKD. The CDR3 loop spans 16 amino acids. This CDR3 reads CATSDGTGGSYNEQFF. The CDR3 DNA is TGTGCCACCAGTGACGGGACAGGGGGCTCCTACAATGAGCAGTTCTTC.

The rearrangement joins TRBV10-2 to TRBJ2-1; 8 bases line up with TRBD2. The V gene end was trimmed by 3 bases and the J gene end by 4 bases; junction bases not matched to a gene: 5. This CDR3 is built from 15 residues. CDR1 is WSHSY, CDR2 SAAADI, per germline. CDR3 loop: CASSESGGGYNEQFF. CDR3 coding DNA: TGCGCCAGCAGTGAATCGGGCGGGGGGTACAATGAGCAGTTCTTC.